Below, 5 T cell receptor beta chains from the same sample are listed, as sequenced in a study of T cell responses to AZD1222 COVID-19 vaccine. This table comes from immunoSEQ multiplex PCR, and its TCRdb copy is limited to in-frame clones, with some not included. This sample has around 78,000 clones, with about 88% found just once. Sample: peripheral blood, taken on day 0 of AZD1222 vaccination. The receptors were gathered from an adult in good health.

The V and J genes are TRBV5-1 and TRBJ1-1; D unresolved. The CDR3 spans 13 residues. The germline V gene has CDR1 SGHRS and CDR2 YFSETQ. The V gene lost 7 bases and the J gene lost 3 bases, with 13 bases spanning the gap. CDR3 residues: CASAREIHTEAFF. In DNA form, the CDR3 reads TGCGCCAGCGCGCGGGAGATACACACTGAAGCTTTCTTT.

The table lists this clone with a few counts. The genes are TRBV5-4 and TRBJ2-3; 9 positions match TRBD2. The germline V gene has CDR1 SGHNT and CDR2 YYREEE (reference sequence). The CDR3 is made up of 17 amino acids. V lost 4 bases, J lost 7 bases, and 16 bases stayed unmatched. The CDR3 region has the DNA TGTGCCAGCAGCCCGGGGGTAGCGGGAGCAGGCCAAAATACGCAGTATTTT. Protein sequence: CASSPGVAGAGQNTQYF.

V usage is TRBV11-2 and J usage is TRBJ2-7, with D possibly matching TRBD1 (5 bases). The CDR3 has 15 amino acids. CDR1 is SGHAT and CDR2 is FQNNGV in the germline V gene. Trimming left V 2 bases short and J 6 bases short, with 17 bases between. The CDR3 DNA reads TGTGCCAGCAGCTTATCTGGTGGGCAGGGATCCGAGCAGTACTTC. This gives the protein CASSLSGGQGSEQYF.

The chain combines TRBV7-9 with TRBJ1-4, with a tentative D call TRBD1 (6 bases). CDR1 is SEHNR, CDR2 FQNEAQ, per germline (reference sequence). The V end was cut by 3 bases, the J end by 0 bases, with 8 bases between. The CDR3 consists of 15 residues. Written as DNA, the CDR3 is TGTGCCAGCAGCTTTACAGGGACAACTAATGAAAAACTGTTTTTT. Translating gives CASSFTGTTNEKLFF.

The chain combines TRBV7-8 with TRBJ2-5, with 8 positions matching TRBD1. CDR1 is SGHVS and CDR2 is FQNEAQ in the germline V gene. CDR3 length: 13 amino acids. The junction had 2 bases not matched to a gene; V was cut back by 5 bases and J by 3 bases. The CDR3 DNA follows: TGTGCCAGCAGCACGGACAGGGAAGAGACCCAGTACTTC. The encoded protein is CASSTDREETQYF.